A single sample gave rise to the 17 T cell receptor beta chains below, sequenced in a study of cytomegalovirus exposure and HLA in healthy donors. 60 Vbeta and 13 Jbeta primers were used in PCR. The table came from immunoSEQ multiplex PCR; TCRdb's copy has only in-frame clones and leaves some out. This sample has 110,000 to 150,000 clones, with approximately 79% found just once. Sequencing was performed on PBMCs. The receptors were sampled from a female donor in good health and CMV-seronegative.

The chain links TRBV4-1 to TRBJ2-2; tentatively, D is TRBD2 (6 bases). V lost 8 bases and J 4 bases, leaving 17 bases between the germline ends. Germline lookup yields CDR1 MGHRA and CDR2 YSYEKL. The CDR3 is 15 amino acids. CDR3 coding DNA: TGCGCCAGCCGTCGGGCGGGAAGAAGCACCGGGGAGCTGTTTTTT. It yields the protein CASRRAGRSTGELFF.

The chain employs TRBV7-9 and TRBJ2-5; maybe TRBD1 (5 bases). CDR3 length: 15 amino acids. CDR1 and CDR2 (germline): SEHNR, FQNEAQ (reference sequence). V was trimmed by 5 bases and J by 2 bases, leaving 15 bases between them. CDR3 region: CASSHALWTQETQYF. In DNA form, the CDR3 reads TGTGCCAGCAGCCACGCCCTATGGACACAAGAGACCCAGTACTTC.

This clone was recorded only once. J is TRBJ1-4 and V is TRBV6-1, with 8 bases aligning to TRBD1. J was trimmed by 7 bases and V by 6 bases; bases with no gene match: 10. The CDR3 covers 15 residues. Per germline, CDR1 MNHNS and CDR2 SASEGT. The CDR3 loop is CASSLGQGGFEKLFF. The CDR3 bases are TGTGCCAGCAGCCTTGGACAGGGTGGATTTGAAAAACTGTTTTTT.

The chain recombines TRBV6-1 with TRBJ2-7; 10 bases match TRBD2. Trimming took 6 bases from V and 2 from J; bases not matched to a gene: 7. This CDR3 has 15 residues. Germline V gene lookup returns CDR1 MNHNS and CDR2 SASEGT. The CDR3 sequence is CASSRIAGGTYEQYF. The CDR3 coding sequence is TGTGCCAGCAGCCGAATAGCGGGAGGAACCTACGAGCAGTACTTC.

The chain uses TRBV28 and TRBJ2-1, with TRBD2 matching over 8 bases. CDR3 length: 16 amino acids. Germline V CDR1 and CDR2: MDHEN, SYDVKM. Losses at the gene ends were 2 bases for V and 3 bases for J; bases not matched to a gene: 6. CDR3 in DNA: TGTGCCAGCAGTTTACTCGCGAGCGGGAGCTACAATGAGCAGTTCTTC. It translates to CASSLLASGSYNEQFF. The complete variable domain, with remaining parts taken from reference TRBV28 and TRBJ2-1, reads DVKVTQSSRYLVKRTGEKVFLECVQDMDHENMFWYRQDPGLGLRLIYFSYDVKMKEKGDIPEGYSVSREKKERFSLILESASTNQTSMYLCASSLLASGSYNEQFFGPGTRLTVL.

This clone has only a few counts. The V call is TRBV5-1, the J call TRBJ2-3, with a tentative D call TRBD1 (6 bases). The CDR3 is made up of 15 amino acids. CDR1 is SGHRS and CDR2 is YFSETQ in the germline V gene. V was pared by 4 bases and J by 0 bases, with 12 bases between. The CDR3: CASSQGTVSTDTQYF. In DNA, the CDR3 is TGCGCCAGCAGCCAGGGGACGGTTAGCACAGATACGCAGTATTTT.

The rearrangement joins TRBV6-1 to TRBJ2-3; D ambiguous. The V gene's germline CDR1 is MNHNS and CDR2 SASEGT. The CDR3 loop spans 12 amino acids. Trimming took 2 bases from V and 7 from J, leaving 7 bases between them. The CDR3 here is CASSEFGNTQYF. CDR3 nucleotide sequence: TGTGCCAGCAGTGAATTCGGTAATACGCAGTATTTT.

This clone was observed once. The chain links TRBV5-6 to TRBJ2-5; unclear D gene. The germline gives CDR1 SGHDT, CDR2 YYEEEE. V was cut by 0 bases and J by 5 bases, with 14 bases left in between. The CDR3 runs to 15 residues. The CDR3 coding sequence is TGTGCCAGCAGCTTGGTGGCAGCCCTGGAGGAGACCCAGTACTTC. Its translation: CASSLVAALEETQYF.

This chain joins TRBV11-2 and TRBJ2-5; the match to TRBD2 covers 11 bases. Trimming removed 5 bases from V and 4 bases from J; junction bases left unmatched: 9. The CDR3 has 16 residues. CDR1 SGHAT and CDR2 FQNNGV come from the germline V gene. The CDR3: CASSTLLLAGGETQYF. The CDR3 DNA sequence: TGTGCCAGCAGCACCCTCCTCCTAGCGGGAGGAGAGACCCAGTACTTC.

The rearrangement uses TRBV10-1 and TRBJ2-3; 7 nucleotides align to TRBD2. The CDR3 runs to 15 residues. Losses at the gene ends were 2 bases for V and 0 bases for J; bases not matched to a gene: 2. Per the germline V gene, CDR1 is WNHNN and CDR2 is SYGVQD (reference sequence). The CDR3 nucleotides read TGCGCCAGCAGTGAGGATAGCGGGAGCACAGATACGCAGTATTTT. This translates into CASSEDSGSTDTQYF.

This chain connects TRBV25-1 to TRBJ1-4; D possibly corresponds to TRBD1 (6 bases). CDR1 MGHDK and CDR2 SYGVNS come from the germline V gene. This CDR3 is built from 14 residues. Deletions cut 5 bases from V and 8 bases from J, with 15 bases between. The CDR3 sequence is CASSTSGGWEKLFF. For the CDR3, the DNA is TGTGCCAGCAGTACCTCGGGGGGCTGGGAAAAACTGTTTTTT.

The chain couples TRBV5-6 to TRBJ2-5, with no clear D. Germline V CDR1 and CDR2: SGHDT, YYEEEE. Trimming removed 1 base at V and 1 base at J, with 8 bases between. The CDR3 is 14 residues long. The CDR3 protein is CASSLQQSQETQYF. CDR3 DNA sequence: TGTGCCAGCAGCTTGCAACAGAGCCAAGAGACCCAGTACTTC.

This clone appeared a few times. This chain uses TRBV6-1 with TRBJ2-7; D unresolved. The CDR3 totals 14 residues. The germline gives CDR1 MNHNS, CDR2 SASEGT. V was cut by 6 bases and J by 3 bases, with 15 bases left in between. The DNA for the CDR3 is TGTGCCAGCAGAGACGGCTTCAGGAACTACGAGCAGTACTTC. This translates into CASRDGFRNYEQYF.

The chain combines TRBV28 with TRBJ2-2; 7 nucleotides align to TRBD2. V trimming: 3 bases; J trimming: 4 bases; junction bases outside the gene matches: 5. From germline, CDR1 is MDHEN and CDR2 SYDVKM. The CDR3 covers 15 residues. This CDR3 reads CASSFGRAVTGELFF. The CDR3 DNA reads as TGTGCCAGCAGTTTTGGGAGGGCAGTCACCGGGGAGCTGTTTTTT.

The chain combines TRBV29-1 with TRBJ2-1, with a weak D call TRBD2 (6 bases). Trimming cost V 1 base and J 3 bases, with 16 bases left between them. CDR1 is SQVTM and CDR2 is ANQGSEA in the germline V gene. The CDR3 totals 16 residues. DNA of the CDR3: TGCAGCGTTGAAGCCGGGAGTCCCTTCGACTACAATGAGCAGTTCTTC. Its translation is CSVEAGSPFDYNEQFF.

This clone was counted a few times. The rearrangement joins TRBV19 to TRBJ1-1, with 7 bases identical to TRBD1. V lost 6 bases to trimming and J lost 6 bases; unmatched junction nucleotides: 7. CDR3 length: 13 residues. Germline CDR1 LNHDA, CDR2 SQIVND (reference sequence). CDR3 region: CASSFNRGAEAFF. The CDR3, as DNA: TGTGCCAGTAGCTTTAACAGGGGCGCTGAAGCTTTCTTT. The full variable domain, its missing parts supplied by reference TRBV19 and TRBJ1-1, is DGGITQSPKYLFRKEGQNVTLSCEQNLNHDAMYWYRQDPGQGLRLIYYSQIVNDFQKGDIAEGYSVSREKKESFPLTVTSAQKNPTAFYLCASSFNRGAEAFFGQGTRLTVV.

The chain has TRBV5-1 and TRBJ1-2, with D perhaps matching TRBD1 (6 bases). Germline CDR1 is SGHRS and CDR2 is YFSETQ. This CDR3 is 14 amino acids long. Trimming left V 2 bases short and J 3 bases short, with 11 bases between. CDR3 amino acids: CASSFEQGHYGYTF. CDR3 in DNA: TGCGCCAGCAGCTTCGAACAGGGACACTATGGCTACACCTTC.